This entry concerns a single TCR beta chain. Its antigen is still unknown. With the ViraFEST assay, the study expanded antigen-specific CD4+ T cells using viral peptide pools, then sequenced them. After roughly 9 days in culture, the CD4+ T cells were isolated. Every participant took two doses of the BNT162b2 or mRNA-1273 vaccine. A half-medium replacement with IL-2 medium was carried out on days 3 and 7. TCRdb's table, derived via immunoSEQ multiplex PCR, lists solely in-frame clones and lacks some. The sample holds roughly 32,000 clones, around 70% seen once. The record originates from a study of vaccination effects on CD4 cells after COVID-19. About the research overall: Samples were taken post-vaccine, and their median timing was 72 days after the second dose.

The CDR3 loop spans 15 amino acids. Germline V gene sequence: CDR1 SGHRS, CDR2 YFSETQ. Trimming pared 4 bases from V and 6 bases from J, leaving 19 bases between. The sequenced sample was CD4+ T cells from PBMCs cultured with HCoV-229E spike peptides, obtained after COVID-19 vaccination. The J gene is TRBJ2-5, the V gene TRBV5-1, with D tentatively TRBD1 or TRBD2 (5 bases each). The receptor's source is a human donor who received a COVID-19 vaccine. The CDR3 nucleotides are TGCGCCAGCAGCGTACCGGGACCCCCCGACCAGACCCAGTACTTC. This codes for CASSVPGPPDQTQYF.